This T cell receptor beta chain derives from a study of graft-versus-host responses after intestinal transplantation. Points from the study as a whole: GvH clones occurred in recipient marrow; some first appeared in ileum or blood. Maximum circulating GvH clone levels tracked with early post-transplant HvG decreases.

Remarks on this clone: Its antigen is unidentified.

V lost 8 bases, J lost 7 bases, and 17 bases lay in between. There are 13 residues in the CDR3. Germline V gives CDR1 LNHDA, CDR2 SQIVND (reference sequence). Generated by immunoSEQ multiplex PCR, the TCRdb table keeps only in-frame clones and is missing some. Here the sample spans approximately 89,000 clones, just under 95% being singletons. This clonotype originated in a human donor who was the organ donor for an intestinal transplant. V usage is TRBV19 and J usage is TRBJ1-1, with D perhaps matching TRBD1 (6 bases). This material consisted of unstimulated CD8+ T cells sorted from spleen or lymph node cells, taken before transplant. The CDR3 DNA sequence: TGTGCCAGTTTCCAGGGGCCACCAGATGAAGCTTTCTTT. The encoded protein is CASFQGPPDEAFF.